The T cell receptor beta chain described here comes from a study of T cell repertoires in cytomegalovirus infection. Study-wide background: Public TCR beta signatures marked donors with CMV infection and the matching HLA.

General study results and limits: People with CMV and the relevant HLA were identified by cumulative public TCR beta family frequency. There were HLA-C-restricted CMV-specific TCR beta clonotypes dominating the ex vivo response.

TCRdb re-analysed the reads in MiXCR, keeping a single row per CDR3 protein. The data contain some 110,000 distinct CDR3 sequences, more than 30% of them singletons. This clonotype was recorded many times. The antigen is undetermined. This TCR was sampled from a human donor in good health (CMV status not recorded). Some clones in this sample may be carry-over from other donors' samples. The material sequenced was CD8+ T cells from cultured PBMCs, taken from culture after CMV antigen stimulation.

CDR3 region: CASSLFTIYGYTF. The DNA of the CDR3 is TGCGCCAGCAGCTTGTTCACCATCTATGGCTACACCTTC. The chain joins TRBV5-1 to TRBJ1-2; D not certain. Trimming removed 1 base from V and 4 bases from J, with 8 bases in between. The germline V gene encodes CDR1 SGHRS and CDR2 YFSETQ. This CDR3 has 13 residues. The variable domain in full, completed from reference TRBV5-1 and TRBJ1-2, reads KAGVTQTPRYLIKTRGQQVTLSCSPISGHRSVSWYQQTPGQGLQFLFEYFSETQRNKGNFPGRFSGRQFSNSRSEMNVSTLELGDSALYLCASSLFTIYGYTFGSGTRLTVV.